This T cell receptor (beta chain) is from a study of T cells in localized non-small cell lung cancer. General study findings and limits: In uninvolved adjacent lung, T cell clonality reached its highest value, exceeding tumor. There was an association of higher blood T cell density with longer overall survival. Analysis by sequencing included only one tumor region, so heterogeneity remains possible. Appearances in adjacent lung were noted for a median roughly 50 of the top 100 tumor clones.

Germline values: CDR1 GTSNPN, CDR2 SVGIG (reference sequence). The CDR3 is 14 residues long. V was shortened by 0 bases and J by 0 bases, with 3 bases between the two germline ends. Profiling relied on immunoSEQ multiplex PCR, and the TCRdb table lists in-frame clones only, not all of them. The data show around 94,000 clones, with approximately 90% seen just once and about 15% held by the top ten. Points on this clone: What it recognizes is unknown.

The material sequenced was peripheral blood, taken before any cancer treatment. The rearrangement joins TRBV30 to TRBJ2-6; D unclear. The receptor was isolated from a man aged 35 to 69 with stage I squamous cell lung carcinoma. The CDR3 sequence is CAWSVSSGANVLTF. The CDR3 DNA follows: TGTGCCTGGAGTGTCTCCTCTGGGGCCAACGTCCTGACTTTC.